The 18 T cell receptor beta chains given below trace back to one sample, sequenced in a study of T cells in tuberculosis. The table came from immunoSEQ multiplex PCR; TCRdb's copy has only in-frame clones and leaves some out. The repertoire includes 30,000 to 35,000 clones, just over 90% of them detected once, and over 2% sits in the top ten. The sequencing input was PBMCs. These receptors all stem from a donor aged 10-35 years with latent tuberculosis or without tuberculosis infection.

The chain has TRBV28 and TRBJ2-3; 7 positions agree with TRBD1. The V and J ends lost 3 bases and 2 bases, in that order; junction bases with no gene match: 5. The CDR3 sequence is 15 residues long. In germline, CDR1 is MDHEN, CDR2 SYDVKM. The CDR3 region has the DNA TGTGCCAGCAGTTTGGGGACAGCCCCCACAGATACGCAGTATTTT. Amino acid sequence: CASSLGTAPTDTQYF.

The chain's CDR3 is CASSPSYASVNTEAFF. For the CDR3, the DNA is TGCGCCAGCAGCCCCTCGTACGCCTCGGTGAACACTGAAGCTTTCTTT. This rearrangement joins TRBV4-1 to TRBJ1-1; D unresolved. This CDR3 is built from 16 residues. V was pared by 4 bases and J by 0 bases, with 15 bases between. Germline values: CDR1 MGHRA, CDR2 YSYEKL.

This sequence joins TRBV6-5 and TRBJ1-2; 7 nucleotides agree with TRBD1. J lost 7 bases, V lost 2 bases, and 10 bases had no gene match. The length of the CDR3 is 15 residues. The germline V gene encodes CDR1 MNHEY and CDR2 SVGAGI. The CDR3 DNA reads TGTGCCAGCAGTTACCTGACAGGGACCTTCTCTGGCTACACCTTC. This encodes CASSYLTGTFSGYTF.

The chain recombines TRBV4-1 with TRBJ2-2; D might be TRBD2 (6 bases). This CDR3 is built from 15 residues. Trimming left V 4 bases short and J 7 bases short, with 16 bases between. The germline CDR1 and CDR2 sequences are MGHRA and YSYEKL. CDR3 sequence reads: CASSPGVAAGGELFF. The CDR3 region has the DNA TGCGCCAGCAGCCCGGGGGTAGCGGCGGGCGGGGAGCTGTTTTTT.

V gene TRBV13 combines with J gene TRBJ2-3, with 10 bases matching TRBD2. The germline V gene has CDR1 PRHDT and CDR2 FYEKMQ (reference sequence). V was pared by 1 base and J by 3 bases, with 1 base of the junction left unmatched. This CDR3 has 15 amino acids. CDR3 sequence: CASSLVSGGTDTQYF. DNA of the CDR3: TGTGCCAGCAGCTTAGTTAGCGGGGGGACAGATACGCAGTATTTT.

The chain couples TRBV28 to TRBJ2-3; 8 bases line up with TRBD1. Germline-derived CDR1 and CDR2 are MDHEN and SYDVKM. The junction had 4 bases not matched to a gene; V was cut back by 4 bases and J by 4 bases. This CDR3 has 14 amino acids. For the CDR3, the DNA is TGTGCCAGCAGTTCATCAGGGGGCGCAGATACGCAGTATTTT. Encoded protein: CASSSSGGADTQYF.

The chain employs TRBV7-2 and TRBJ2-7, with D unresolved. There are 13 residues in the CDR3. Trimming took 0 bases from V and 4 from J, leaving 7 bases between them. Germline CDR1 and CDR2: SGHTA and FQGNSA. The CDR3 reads CASSLAINYEQYF. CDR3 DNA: TGTGCCAGCAGCTTAGCTATTAATTACGAGCAGTACTTC.

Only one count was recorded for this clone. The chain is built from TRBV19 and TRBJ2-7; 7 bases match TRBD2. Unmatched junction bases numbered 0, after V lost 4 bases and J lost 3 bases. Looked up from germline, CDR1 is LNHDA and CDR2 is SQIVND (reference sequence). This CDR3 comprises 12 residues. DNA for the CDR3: TGTGCCAGTAGTACGGGGGGCTACGAGCAGTACTTC. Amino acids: CASSTGGYEQYF.

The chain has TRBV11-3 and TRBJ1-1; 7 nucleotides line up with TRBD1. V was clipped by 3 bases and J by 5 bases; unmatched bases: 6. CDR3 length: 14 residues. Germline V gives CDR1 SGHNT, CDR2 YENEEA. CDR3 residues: CASSFSGGETEAFF. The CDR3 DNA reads TGTGCCAGCAGCTTCTCAGGGGGTGAGACTGAAGCTTTCTTT.

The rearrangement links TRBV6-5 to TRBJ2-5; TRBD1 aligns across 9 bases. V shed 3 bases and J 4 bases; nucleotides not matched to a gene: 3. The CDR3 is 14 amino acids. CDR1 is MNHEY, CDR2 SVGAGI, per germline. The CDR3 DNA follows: TGTGCCAGCAGTTATGGGGACAGGGCAGAGACCCAGTACTTC. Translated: CASSYGDRAETQYF.

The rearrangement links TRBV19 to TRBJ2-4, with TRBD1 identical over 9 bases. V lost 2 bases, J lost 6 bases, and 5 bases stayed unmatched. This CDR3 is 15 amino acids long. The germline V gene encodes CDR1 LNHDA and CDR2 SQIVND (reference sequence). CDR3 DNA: TGTGCCAGTAGTATAAAACGGACAGGGGTAAACATTCAGTACTTC. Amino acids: CASSIKRTGVNIQYF.

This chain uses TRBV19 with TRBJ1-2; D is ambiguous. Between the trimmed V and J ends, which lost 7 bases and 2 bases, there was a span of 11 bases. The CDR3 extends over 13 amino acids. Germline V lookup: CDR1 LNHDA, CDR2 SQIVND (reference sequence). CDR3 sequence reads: CASNPGGNYGYTF. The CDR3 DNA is TGTGCCAGTAATCCGGGAGGAAACTATGGCTACACCTTC.

CDR3 in amino acids: CASSSLDNEMNTEAFF. The CDR3 DNA is TGTGCCAGCAGTAGTCTGGACAACGAAATGAACACTGAAGCTTTCTTT. V gene TRBV28 combines with J gene TRBJ1-1; a weak D match, TRBD1 (5 bases). Germline lookup yields CDR1 MDHEN and CDR2 SYDVKM. Trimming shortened V by 5 bases and J by 0 bases, and 16 bases separated the two germline ends. The length of the CDR3 is 16 residues.

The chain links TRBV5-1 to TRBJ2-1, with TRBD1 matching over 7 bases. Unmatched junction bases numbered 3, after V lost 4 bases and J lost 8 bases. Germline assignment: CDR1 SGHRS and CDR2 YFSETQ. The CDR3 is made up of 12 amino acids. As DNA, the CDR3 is TGCGCCAGCAGCCCCGACAGGGATGAGCAGTTCTTC. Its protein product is CASSPDRDEQFF. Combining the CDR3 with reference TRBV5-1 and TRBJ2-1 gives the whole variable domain KAGVTQTPRYLIKTRGQQVTLSCSPISGHRSVSWYQQTPGQGLQFLFEYFSETQRNKGNFPGRFSGRQFSNSRSEMNVSTLELGDSALYLCASSPDRDEQFFGPGTRLTVL.

The CDR3 spells CASSPDRGDGYTF. DNA for the CDR3: TGTGCCAGCAGCCCAGACAGGGGAGATGGCTACACCTTC. The rearrangement links TRBV7-9 to TRBJ1-2; 8 positions agree with TRBD1. Per the germline V gene, CDR1 is SEHNR and CDR2 is FQNEAQ (reference sequence). CDR3 length equals 13 residues. V was pared by 5 bases and J by 6 bases, with 5 bases of the junction left unmatched.

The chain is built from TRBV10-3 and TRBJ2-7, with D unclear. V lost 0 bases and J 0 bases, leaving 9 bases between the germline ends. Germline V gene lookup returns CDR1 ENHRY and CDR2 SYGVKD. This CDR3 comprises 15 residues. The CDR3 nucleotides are TGTGCCATCAGTGAGTCGACGGGTTTCTCCTACGAGCAGTACTTC. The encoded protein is CAISESTGFSYEQYF.

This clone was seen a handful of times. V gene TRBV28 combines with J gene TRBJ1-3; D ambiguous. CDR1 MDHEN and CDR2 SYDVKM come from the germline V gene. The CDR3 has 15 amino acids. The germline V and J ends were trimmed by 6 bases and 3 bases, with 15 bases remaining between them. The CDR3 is CASSIYQIHGNTIYF. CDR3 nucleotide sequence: TGTGCCAGCAGCATATACCAGATTCATGGAAACACCATATATTTT.

The CDR3 spells CASSPLGTGLTYEQYF. The CDR3 nucleotides are TGCGCCAGCAGCCCACTCGGGACAGGGCTTACCTACGAGCAGTACTTC. The chain combines TRBV4-1 with TRBJ2-7, with 9 bases lining up with TRBD1. The length of the CDR3 is 16 residues. V shed 4 bases and J 2 bases; nucleotides not matched to a gene: 9. From germline, CDR1 is MGHRA and CDR2 YSYEKL.